Within the sample, the clone carrying this T cell receptor (beta chain) is medium-sized (0.01 to 0.1%). The antigen is not known. CDR1 is MNHNS, CDR2 SASEGT, per germline. The length of the CDR3 is 12 residues. Between the trimmed V and J ends, which lost 5 bases and 11 bases, there was a span of 15 bases. This sample stems from a study of liver allograft versus peripheral blood T cells. Study summary: T cell receptor repertoires in transplanted livers were compared with those in recipients' peripheral blood. Study-level findings and limits: Intragraft T cell receptor repertoires of liver allografts were reported to differ from peripheral blood repertoires.

TCRdb re-analysed the reads in MiXCR, keeping a single row per CDR3 protein. The data contain approximately 9,300 distinct CDR3 sequences, under 20% of them seen just once; the ten biggest clones take up approximately 1.1%. The chain combines TRBV6-1 with TRBJ1-1, with D tentatively TRBD1 (6 bases). The clonotype comes from a human patient who had a liver transplant. Some of the T cells may derive from the graft donor. The CDR3 spells CASSLVRGHAFF. As DNA, the CDR3 is TGTGCCAGCAGTCTTGTCAGGGGCCATGCTTTCTTT.